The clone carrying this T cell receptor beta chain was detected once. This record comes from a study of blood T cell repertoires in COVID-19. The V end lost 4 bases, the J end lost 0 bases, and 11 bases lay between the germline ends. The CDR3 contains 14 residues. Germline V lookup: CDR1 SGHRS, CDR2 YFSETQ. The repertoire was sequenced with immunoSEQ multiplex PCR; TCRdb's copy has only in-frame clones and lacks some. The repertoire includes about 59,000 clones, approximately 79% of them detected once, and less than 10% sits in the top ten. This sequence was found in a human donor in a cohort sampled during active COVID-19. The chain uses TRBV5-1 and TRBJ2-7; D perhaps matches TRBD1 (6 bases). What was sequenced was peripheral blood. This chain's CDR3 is CASSHGQSSYEQYF. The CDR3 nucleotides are TGCGCCAGCAGCCACGGACAGAGCTCCTACGAGCAGTACTTC.